The 14 T cell receptor beta chains listed next were all sequenced from one sample in a study of blood T cells in healthy people across ages. The authors ran a second PCR of about 7 to 11 cycles using a sample-barcoded 5' primer and a J-beta primer mix. Each CDR3 protein gets one entry after TCRdb re-called the 5' RACE reads with MiXCR. The table includes 700,000 to 900,000 distinct CDR3 sequences, 20% to 30% detected once. These data are also associated with another study on T cells of mothers and their children.

Material: blood. All receptors come from a boy aged 5 to 17 in good health.

This chain links TRBV6-1 with TRBJ2-5; the D gene is possibly TRBD2 (7 bases). Trimming left V 11 bases short and J 4 bases short, with 14 bases between. This CDR3 is built from 12 residues. From germline, CDR1 is MNHNS and CDR2 SASEGT. The chain's CDR3 is CAASRGAETQYF. The CDR3 region has the DNA TGTGCCGCCTCTCGGGGGGCAGAGACCCAGTACTTC.

V gene TRBV5-1 combines with J gene TRBJ2-1, with D unclear. Trimming shortened V by 5 bases and J by 5 bases, and 17 bases separated the two germline ends. The CDR3 runs to 15 residues. Germline V CDR1 and CDR2: SGHRS, YFSETQ. The CDR3 DNA follows: TGCGCCAGCAGTTCTCGACAACCCGGTCACAATGAGCAGTTCTTC. Residues: CASSSRQPGHNEQFF.

The chain combines TRBV4-1 with TRBJ1-2; D is ambiguous. Germline V gives CDR1 MGHRA, CDR2 YSYEKL. The CDR3 consists of 14 residues. The V end lost 4 bases, the J end lost 6 bases, and 15 bases lay between the germline ends. This CDR3 is CASSRGTAKDGYTF. The CDR3 DNA follows: TGCGCCAGCAGCCGCGGCACAGCCAAGGATGGCTACACCTTC.

There are many counts of this clonotype. The chain combines TRBV4-2 with TRBJ1-1; the D is unclear. This CDR3 spans 14 amino acids. The germline V gene encodes CDR1 LGHNA and CDR2 YNFKEQ. The germline V and J ends were trimmed by 4 bases and 0 bases, with 9 bases remaining between them. The CDR3 loop reads CASSPGGVNTEAFF. CDR3 coding DNA: TGTGCCAGCAGCCCAGGCGGTGTGAACACTGAAGCTTTCTTT.

The V and J genes are TRBV28 and TRBJ2-5; 7 positions match TRBD2. The assigned J gene may be wrong: the sequence end matches TRBJ2-1 better. The CDR3 is made up of 14 amino acids. Germline CDR1 reads MDHEN; CDR2 reads SYDVKM. The CDR3 DNA follows: TGTGCCAGCCGCAGCGGGGCGCTTTACAATGAGCAGTTCTTC. Protein: CASRSGALYNEQFF.

The rearrangement links TRBV6-5 to TRBJ2-7; D is unclear. CDR1 is MNHEY, CDR2 SVGAGI, per germline. Trimming shortened V by 0 bases and J by 4 bases, and 10 bases separated the two germline ends. This CDR3 has 14 amino acids. The CDR3 reads CASSYSKDRYEQYF. CDR3 nucleotide sequence: TGTGCCAGCAGTTACTCGAAGGATCGGTACGAGCAGTACTTC.

This clonotype was counted ten times or more. This chain connects TRBV6-5 to TRBJ1-4; D is undetermined. The V gene's germline CDR1 is MNHEY and CDR2 SVGAGI. The CDR3 spans 14 residues. V dropped 6 bases and J dropped 6 bases, with 14 bases sitting between them. In nucleotides, the CDR3 is TGTGCCAGCAGCCCCCGGAGGAAATATGAAAAACTGTTTTTT. Protein sequence: CASSPRRKYEKLFF.

The rearrangement uses TRBV6-5 and TRBJ2-7; no reliable D call. This CDR3 spans 12 amino acids. V was shortened by 9 bases and J by 1 base, with 10 bases between the two germline ends. Looked up from germline, CDR1 is MNHEY and CDR2 is SVGAGI. The CDR3 sequence: CASEDDSYEQYF. DNA of the CDR3: TGTGCCAGTGAGGACGATTCCTACGAGCAGTACTTC.

There are a few counts of this clonotype. V gene TRBV20-1 combines with J gene TRBJ1-2; tentatively, D is TRBD1 (6 bases). Germline CDR1 reads DFQATT; CDR2 reads SNEGSKA (reference sequence). The CDR3 contains 15 residues. V was pared by 6 bases and J by 4 bases, with 21 bases between. The CDR3 region has the DNA TGCAGTGCGCCTCGGGGGGGGGCGGAGAGCTATGGCTACACCTTC. This encodes CSAPRGGAESYGYTF.

This clonotype was observed a few times. The chain has TRBV4-2 and TRBJ2-5; maybe TRBD2 (5 bases). Germline CDR1 and CDR2: LGHNA and YNFKEQ. The CDR3 runs to 16 residues. Deletions cut 3 bases from V and 1 base from J, with 15 bases between. CDR3 DNA: TGTGCCAGCAGCCATCCCCGAGGACTGATCCAAGAGACCCAGTACTTC. Amino acids: CASSHPRGLIQETQYF.

This clonotype was recorded a few times. The V and J genes are TRBV3-1 and TRBJ1-2; D is unresolved. V was clipped by 1 base and J by 5 bases, with 11 bases between them. In germline, CDR1 is LGHDT, CDR2 YNNKEL (reference sequence). The CDR3 length is 14 residues. The CDR3 reads CASSQAGPRYGYTF. The CDR3 nucleotides read TGTGCCAGCAGCCAAGCTGGACCGAGATATGGCTACACCTTC.

This clonotype came up a few times. The V call is TRBV4-2, the J call TRBJ2-3; 9 nucleotides line up with TRBD2. The junction had 8 bases not matched to a gene; V was cut back by 0 bases and J by 4 bases. CDR3 length: 17 residues. In germline, CDR1 is LGHNA, CDR2 YNFKEQ. The CDR3 spells CASSQDLAGGKADTQYF. The CDR3 DNA reads as TGTGCCAGCAGCCAAGATCTGGCGGGGGGGAAAGCAGATACGCAGTATTTT.

This clonotype has just a few counts. The CDR3 DNA is TGTGCCACTGCGGGGGGGGTAGGCTCACCCCTCCACTTT. This sequence encodes CATAGGVGSPLHF. The chain combines TRBV6-6 with TRBJ1-6; the D gene is possibly TRBD1 (5 bases). The CDR3 extends over 13 amino acids. V was clipped by 10 bases and J by 10 bases, with 17 bases between them. Germline assignment: CDR1 MNHNY and CDR2 SVGAGI (reference sequence).

This rearrangement joins TRBV9 to TRBJ2-1; 12 nucleotides match TRBD2. The tail of the sequence fits TRBJ2-5 better, so the J call may be wrong. Germline V gene data show CDR1 as SGDLS and CDR2 as YYNGEE. The CDR3 runs to 15 residues. The CDR3 DNA is TGTGCCAGCAGCGACCGACTAGCGGGGGATGAGACCCAGTACTTC. Translation: CASSDRLAGDETQYF.